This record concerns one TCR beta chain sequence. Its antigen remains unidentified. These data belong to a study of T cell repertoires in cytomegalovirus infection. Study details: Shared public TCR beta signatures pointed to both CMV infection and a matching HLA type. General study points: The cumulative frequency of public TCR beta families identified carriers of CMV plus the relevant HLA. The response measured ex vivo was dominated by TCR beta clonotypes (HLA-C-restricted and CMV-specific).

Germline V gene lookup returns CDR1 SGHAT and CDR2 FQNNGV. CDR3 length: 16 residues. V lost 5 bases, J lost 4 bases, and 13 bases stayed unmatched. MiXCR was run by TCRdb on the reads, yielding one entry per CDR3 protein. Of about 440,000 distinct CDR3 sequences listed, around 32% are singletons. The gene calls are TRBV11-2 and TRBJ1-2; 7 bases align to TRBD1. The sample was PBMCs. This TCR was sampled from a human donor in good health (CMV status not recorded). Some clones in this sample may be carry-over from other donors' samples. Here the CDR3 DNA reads TGTGCCAGCAGCCTGACGCGACAGGGATTAGGCTATGGCTACACCTTC. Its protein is CASSLTRQGLGYGYTF.